Each of the 22 T cell receptor beta chains below was sequenced from the same sample in a study of neoadjuvant anti-PD-1 for oral cavity cancer. TCRdb keeps only in-frame clones here, not all; method: immunoSEQ multiplex PCR. This sample has roughly 32,000 clones, with roughly 80% found just once. The time point is: after neoadjuvant nivolumab, at surgical resection. The sequences come from PBMCs, collected after nivolumab (anti-PD-1) treatment. The receptors stem from a person between 40 and 79 years old with oral cavity squamous cell carcinoma.

This clone was detected once. The gene calls are TRBV30 and TRBJ1-2; D may be TRBD1 (5 bases). Trimming took off 8 bases at V and 8 bases at J, with 24 bases between the two ends. The germline gives CDR1 GTSNPN, CDR2 SVGIG (reference sequence). The CDR3 is 14 amino acids. CDR3 bases: TGTGCCCGCCAAATTTCCGGGGACCCGAAGGGCTACACCTTC. Its protein is CARQISGDPKGYTF.

In this sample, this clone turned up a few times. The chain carries TRBV6-1 and TRBJ2-2, with no clear D. The CDR3 is 14 amino acids. V gave up 2 bases and J gave up 1 base, with 5 bases separating them. Looked up from germline, CDR1 is MNHNS and CDR2 is SASEGT. The CDR3 nucleotides are TGTGCCAGCAGTGAACAGGAGAACACCGGGGAGCTGTTTTTT. Translation: CASSEQENTGELFF.

The genes are TRBV20-1 and TRBJ2-5; D is ambiguous. The CDR3 is made up of 11 amino acids. Germline V lookup: CDR1 DFQATT, CDR2 SNEGSKA (reference sequence). The V gene lost 6 bases and the J gene lost 5 bases, with 10 bases spanning the gap. The CDR3 reads CSARSWETQYF. The CDR3 DNA reads as TGCAGTGCCAGGTCCTGGGAGACCCAGTACTTC.

V usage is TRBV7-2 and J usage is TRBJ2-3; the match to TRBD2 covers 7 bases. Germline CDR1 is SGHTA and CDR2 is FQGNSA. The CDR3 is 13 residues long. V was clipped by 4 bases and J by 5 bases; unmatched bases: 3. The CDR3, as DNA: TGTGCCAGCAGCTACCCGGGGGGAGATACGCAGTATTTT. Its protein is CASSYPGGDTQYF.

The rearrangement uses TRBV28 and TRBJ2-3, with D unclear. Germline CDR1 reads MDHEN; CDR2 reads SYDVKM. The length of the CDR3 is 15 residues. The V end was cut by 3 bases, the J end by 0 bases, with 10 bases between. The CDR3 here is CASSFRRLSTDTQYF. The CDR3 DNA follows: TGTGCCAGCAGTTTCCGCAGGTTAAGCACAGATACGCAGTATTTT.

J is TRBJ1-2 and V is TRBV7-6; TRBD1 matches at 8 bases. This CDR3 contains 16 residues. The J segment lost 8 bases and the V segment lost 4 bases, leaving 15 bases of the junction unmatched. Germline V gene lookup returns CDR1 SGHVS and CDR2 FNYEAQ. The CDR3 DNA reads as TGTGCCAGCAGCTCCCCAATCCGAGACAGGGGAAAGGGCTACACCTTC. Protein product: CASSSPIRDRGKGYTF.

The chain carries TRBV5-1 and TRBJ2-1; TRBD2 might be the D (5 bases). The CDR3 is made up of 15 amino acids. V shed 2 bases and J shed 0 bases, with 9 bases lying between them. Germline assignment: CDR1 SGHRS and CDR2 YFSETQ. CDR3: CASSLRESSYNEQFF. The CDR3 nucleotides read TGCGCCAGCAGCTTACGGGAAAGCTCCTACAATGAGCAGTTCTTC.

The chain carries TRBV5-4 and TRBJ2-3; no firm D call. The V gene lost 4 bases and the J gene lost 2 bases, with 8 bases spanning the gap. CDR3 size: 13 residues. The V gene's germline CDR1 is SGHNT and CDR2 YYREEE (reference sequence). CDR3 DNA sequence: TGTGCCAGCAGCCCCCAGACCACAGATACGCAGTATTTT. Its protein is CASSPQTTDTQYF.

The V call is TRBV6-5, the J call TRBJ1-6; tentatively, D is TRBD1 (6 bases). Trimming removed 7 bases from V and 7 bases from J, with 14 bases in between. This CDR3 is 14 amino acids long. Germline CDR1 MNHEY, CDR2 SVGAGI. CDR3 amino acids: CASTPGQGNSPLHF. The CDR3 nucleotides are TGTGCCAGCACCCCGGGGCAGGGGAATTCACCCCTCCACTTT.

V and J are TRBV21-1 and TRBJ2-7; TRBD1 is the table's D call, not checked against the DNA. TRBV21-1 is flagged as a pseudogene. CDR3 length: 15 residues. CDR3 nucleotides: TGTGCCAGCAGCAAAGTAGACAGGGTTTCCTACGAGCAGTACTTC. Its translation is CASSKVDRVSYEQYF.

This clone has a handful of counts. This chain uses TRBV7-8 with TRBJ1-1; the D gene is possibly TRBD1 (6 bases). CDR1 SGHVS and CDR2 FQNEAQ come from the germline V gene. Between the trimmed V and J ends, which lost 0 bases and 0 bases, there was a span of 14 bases. This CDR3 is 17 amino acids long. CDR3 in amino acids: CASSLAQGSIMNTEAFF. The CDR3 region has the DNA TGTGCCAGCAGCTTAGCCCAGGGGTCTATCATGAACACTGAAGCTTTCTTT.

This chain connects TRBV5-6 to TRBJ2-7; D may be TRBD1 (6 bases). Germline V gene sequence: CDR1 SGHDT, CDR2 YYEEEE. The CDR3 is made up of 13 amino acids. V was shortened by 2 bases and J by 5 bases, with 11 bases between the two germline ends. In nucleotides, the CDR3 is TGTGCCAGCAGCTTTACAGGGTTAGACGAGCAGTACTTC. This gives the protein CASSFTGLDEQYF.

V and J are TRBV2 and TRBJ1-1; 8 bases fit TRBD1. V was clipped by 2 bases and J by 3 bases; unmatched bases: 5. Per the germline V gene, CDR1 is SNHLY and CDR2 is FYNNEI. The CDR3 totals 15 residues. As DNA, the CDR3 is TGTGCCAGCAGTGAAATGACAGGGGAGTACACTGAAGCTTTCTTT. Amino acid sequence: CASSEMTGEYTEAFF.

The V call is TRBV30, the J call TRBJ1-1, with D tentatively TRBD1 (5 bases). CDR3 length: 16 residues. Germline values: CDR1 GTSNPN, CDR2 SVGIG (reference sequence). The V end lost 0 bases, the J end lost 0 bases, and 14 bases lay between the germline ends. CDR3 DNA sequence: TGTGCCTGGAGTGTAGCAGGGAGCGGGGTGAACACTGAAGCTTTCTTT. Its translation is CAWSVAGSGVNTEAFF.

This CDR3 is CASSPGGTNTEAFF. The CDR3 DNA follows: TGTGCCAGCTCCCCAGGGGGCACGAACACTGAAGCTTTCTTT. The chain uses TRBV18 and TRBJ1-1, with 8 bases identical to TRBD1. CDR3 length: 14 amino acids. Germline V CDR1 and CDR2: KGHSH, LQKENI. V gave up 6 bases and J gave up 1 base; unmatched junction bases: 4.

The chain couples TRBV11-3 to TRBJ2-1; TRBD1 or TRBD2 may be the D gene (6 bases each). CDR1 and CDR2 from the germline V gene are SGHNT and YENEEA. The CDR3 spans 14 residues. V lost 3 bases to trimming and J lost 5 bases, with 11 bases between them. The CDR3 loop reads CASSFEGGHNEQFF. In DNA, the CDR3 is TGTGCCAGCAGCTTTGAGGGGGGCCACAATGAGCAGTTCTTC.

This clone has just a few counts. V and J are TRBV5-4 and TRBJ1-1; D unresolved. The CDR3 loop spans 13 amino acids. The germline V gene encodes CDR1 SGHNT and CDR2 YYREEE (reference sequence). V was cut by 4 bases and J by 6 bases, with 13 bases left in between. CDR3 amino acids: CASSQIGSSEAFF. CDR3 nucleotides: TGTGCCAGCAGCCAGATCGGGAGTTCTGAAGCTTTCTTT.

V usage is TRBV9 and J usage is TRBJ1-2; D is undetermined. Trimming shortened V by 7 bases and J by 8 bases, and 24 bases separated the two germline ends. The CDR3 runs 15 residues. Germline V gene data show CDR1 as SGDLS and CDR2 as YYNGEE. In nucleotides, the CDR3 is TGTGCCAGCGGCAAGGATGGCGGACTCTTGGGGGGCTACACCTTC. Amino acid sequence: CASGKDGGLLGGYTF.

This chain uses TRBV6-1 with TRBJ2-3; TRBD2 aligns across 10 bases. After removal of 1 base from V and 4 bases from J, the junction contained 2 bases not matched to a gene. This CDR3 comprises 15 residues. CDR1 MNHNS and CDR2 SASEGT come from the germline V gene. CDR3 residues: CASSEVSGGPDTQYF. The CDR3 DNA reads TGTGCCAGCAGTGAAGTTAGCGGGGGGCCAGATACGCAGTATTTT.

This chain joins TRBV5-1 and TRBJ1-2, with TRBD1 identical over 8 bases. The CDR3 is 14 amino acids. CDR1 is SGHRS and CDR2 is YFSETQ in the germline V gene. The trim removed 3 bases at V and 8 bases at J, leaving 9 bases unmatched. In nucleotides, the CDR3 is TGCGCCAGCAGCTGGGATAGGGGACAGGAGGGCTACACCTTC. It encodes CASSWDRGQEGYTF.

The CDR3 spells CASSRFYNEQFF. DNA for the CDR3: TGTGCCAGCAGCCGTTTCTACAATGAGCAGTTCTTC. The chain joins TRBV14 to TRBJ2-1; D is uncertain. V dropped 4 bases and J dropped 3 bases, with 4 bases sitting between them. Germline V gene sequence: CDR1 SGHDN, CDR2 FVKESK. There are 12 residues in the CDR3.

This clone showed up just a few times. The chain carries TRBV7-8 and TRBJ1-5; D is uncertain. The CDR3 extends over 15 amino acids. The V gene lost 2 bases and the J gene lost 3 bases, with 11 bases spanning the gap. In germline, CDR1 is SGHVS, CDR2 FQNEAQ. CDR3 region: CASSLTRAYNQPQHF. The CDR3 nucleotides read TGTGCCAGCAGCTTAACCCGGGCCTACAATCAGCCCCAGCATTTT.